Shown below are 5 T cell receptor beta chains from a single sample sequenced in a study of T cell repertoires in cytomegalovirus infection. TCRdb processed the reads anew with MiXCR; each CDR3 protein has one entry. Of under 350,000 distinct CDR3 sequences listed, 9.5% are singletons. The sample taken for sequencing was PBMCs. The receptor set was obtained from a human donor in good health (CMV status not recorded). Some clones in this sample may be carry-over from other donors' samples.

This clonotype was counted many times. This sequence joins TRBV20-1 and TRBJ1-1; no definite D call. This CDR3 is built from 8 residues. V lost 6 bases and J 9 bases, leaving 5 bases between the germline ends. Germline V CDR1 and CDR2: DFQATT, SNEGSKA (reference sequence). Here the CDR3 reads CSAGQAFF. DNA of the CDR3: TGCAGTGCCGGACAAGCTTTCTTT.

This clonotype appeared many times. This chain connects TRBV6-5 to TRBJ2-7; D remains unclear. V was trimmed by 8 bases and J by 2 bases, leaving 16 bases between them. Germline V gene sequence: CDR1 MNHEY, CDR2 SVGAGI. This CDR3 spans 14 amino acids. CDR3 nucleotides: TGTGCCAGCCCCCCCGCCCGGACGCCCTACGAGCAGTACTTC. Protein product: CASPPARTPYEQYF.

J is TRBJ2-5 and V is TRBV12-3 or TRBV12-4; 7 bases line up with TRBD2. The CDR3 runs 14 residues. The junction had 6 bases not matched to a gene; V was cut back by 4 bases and J by 4 bases. The CDR3 DNA reads as TGTGCCAGCAGTTCGACTAGCCGGGCAGAGACCCAGTACTTC. Protein product: CASSSTSRAETQYF.

The table lists this clonotype with many counts. Here the CDR3 DNA reads TGCGCCAGCAGCCAAGAACGGGCCAGGGAGAATACGCAGTATTTT. Its translation: CASSQERARENTQYF. The chain has TRBV4-3 and TRBJ2-3; perhaps D is TRBD1 or TRBD2 (5 bases each). Trimming cost V 0 bases and J 7 bases, with 14 bases left between them. This CDR3 region has 15 residues. Looked up from germline, CDR1 is LGHNA and CDR2 is YSLEER.

This clonotype came up many times. This chain joins TRBV7-2 and TRBJ2-1; 11 bases agree with TRBD2. With V trimmed by 8 bases and J by 3 bases, 3 bases remained unmatched. This CDR3 spans 14 amino acids. Germline-derived CDR1 and CDR2 are SGHTA and FQGNSA. This chain's CDR3 is CASRLAGLYNEQFF. Written as DNA, the CDR3 is TGTGCCAGCCGACTAGCGGGGCTCTACAATGAGCAGTTCTTC.